This T cell receptor (beta chain) came from a study of T cells in Graves' hyperthyroidism and ophthalmopathy. The TCR beta CDR3 regions underwent amplification using RNA transcripts as the source. The study used the HTBI primer set for a first-round RT-PCR of the TCR CDR3. TCRdb fed the multiplex PCR reads into MiXCR, producing one record per CDR3 protein. The table includes almost 500,000 distinct CDR3 sequences, 22% detected once. This CDR3 has 15 residues. The V segment lost 6 bases and the J segment 1 base; nucleotides outside the gene matches: 2. Findings and limits, study-wide: The model forecast ophthalmopathy, anticipating it by a median approximately 6.1 months before onset. Blood held most thyroid clonotypes expanded above 0.001 frequency.

At least ten counts were recorded for this clonotype. Its antigen is currently unknown. The chain combines TRBV12-3 or TRBV12-4 with TRBJ2-6, with 8 bases matching TRBD1. This TCR was recovered from a woman aged 70-85 years with Graves' ophthalmopathy. Material for sequencing was blood. The CDR3 sequence: CASSWTGSGANVLTF. CDR3 bases: TGTGCCAGCAGCTGGACAGGGTCTGGGGCCAACGTCCTGACTTTC.